This entry lists 30 T cell receptor beta chains sequenced from one sample in a study of graft-versus-host responses after intestinal transplantation. Processing was applied to graft tissue in order to liberate intraepithelial and lamina propria lymphocytes. Method: immunoSEQ multiplex PCR; TCRdb's copy keeps in-frame clones and lacks some. This table holds about 8,400 clones, roughly 70% found once. The sequencing used ileum tissue, collected 494 days after intestinal transplant. The receptor source for this set is a human patient who received an intestinal transplant, so some T cells may come from the graft donor.

This sequence joins TRBV5-1 and TRBJ1-1, with TRBD1 identical over 10 bases. Germline V CDR1 and CDR2: SGHRS, YFSETQ. The CDR3 consists of 13 residues. After removal of 2 bases from V and 9 bases from J, the junction contained 4 bases not matched to a gene. The CDR3 here is CASSLGQGDKAFF. The CDR3, as DNA: TGCGCCAGCAGCTTAGGACAGGGGGATAAAGCTTTCTTT.

A remark on this clone: One end of the junction fails to match germline, which may point to a read error. The V gene is TRBV29-1, the J gene TRBJ1-1; D is possibly TRBD1 (6 bases). In germline, CDR1 is SQVTM, CDR2 ANQGSEA. This CDR3 is 12 amino acids long. The CDR3 sequence: CSDEQGNTEAFF. The CDR3 nucleotides read TGCAGCGATGAACAGGGGAACACTGAAGCTTTCTTT. The complete variable domain, with remaining parts taken from reference TRBV29-1 and TRBJ1-1, reads SAVISQKPSRDICQRGTSLTIQCQVDSQVTMMFWYRQQPGQSLTLIATANQGSEATYESGFVIDKFPISRPNLTFSTLTVSNMSPEDSSIYLCSDEQGNTEAFFGQGTRLTVV.

The chain recombines TRBV7-9 with TRBJ2-1; TRBD1 matches 10 bases. Looked up from germline, CDR1 is SEHNR and CDR2 is FQNEAQ (reference sequence). The CDR3 extends over 16 amino acids. J was trimmed by 0 bases and V by 1 base; bases with no gene match: 0. The CDR3 DNA follows: TGTGCCAGCAGCTTAGGACAGGGGGCCTCCTACAATGAGCAGTTCTTC. Protein product: CASSLGQGASYNEQFF.

The rearrangement joins TRBV9 to TRBJ1-3; the match to TRBD1 covers 7 bases. V lost 4 bases to trimming and J lost 3 bases; unmatched junction nucleotides: 7. Germline-derived CDR1 and CDR2 are SGDLS and YYNGEE. The CDR3 runs to 15 residues. The CDR3 reads CASSPGTVSGNTIYF. DNA for the CDR3: TGTGCCAGCAGCCCTGGGACAGTAAGTGGAAACACCATATATTTT.

The sample holds one count of this clone. A much larger clonotype is one base distant, so this may be a read error. Distinct nucleotide sequences in the sample also encode this CDR3. V gene TRBV28 combines with J gene TRBJ2-7, with 7 bases identical to TRBD1. After removal of 6 bases from V and 1 base from J, the junction contained 3 bases not matched to a gene. The CDR3 runs 13 residues. The germline CDR1 and CDR2 sequences are MDHEN and SYDVKM. The CDR3: CASSPGQSYEQYF. CDR3 DNA: TGTGCCAGCAGCCCGGGACAGTCCTACGAGCAGTACTTC.

This CDR3 is CASSLWAGYTDTQYF. Written as DNA, the CDR3 is TGTGCCAGCAGCCTGTGGGCGGGATACACAGATACGCAGTATTTT. The chain uses TRBV5-6 and TRBJ2-3; weak D call: TRBD2 (6 bases). CDR1 is SGHDT, CDR2 YYEEEE, per germline. This CDR3 has 15 residues. V was cut by 4 bases and J by 2 bases, with 14 bases left in between. Based on the CDR3 plus reference TRBV5-6 and TRBJ2-3, the full variable domain is DAGVTQSPTHLIKTRGQQVTLRCSPKSGHDTVSWYQQALGQGPQFIFQYYEEEERQRGNFPDRFSGHQFPNYSSELNVNALLLGDSALYLCASSLWAGYTDTQYFGPGTRLTVL.

This clone was seen once. Other DNA sequences in the sample encode the same CDR3. The rearrangement joins TRBV10-1 to TRBJ1-1; a possible D gene is TRBD1 (5 bases). Trimming took off 0 bases at V and 1 base at J, with 9 bases between the two ends. This CDR3 spans 15 amino acids. CDR1 is WNHNN, CDR2 SYGVQD, per germline (reference sequence). CDR3 amino acids: CASSESGRGNTEAFF. In DNA form, the CDR3 reads TGCGCCAGCAGTGAGTCTGGTAGGGGGAACACTGAAGCTTTCTTT.

The V gene is TRBV18, the J gene TRBJ2-5; possibly TRBD1 for D (6 bases). The V gene lost 5 bases and the J gene lost 1 base, with 14 bases spanning the gap. The CDR3 has 15 amino acids. Germline assignment: CDR1 KGHSH and CDR2 LQKENI. The CDR3, as DNA: TGTGCCAGCTCAATTAAGACAGGACCCCAAGAGACCCAGTACTTC. It specifies CASSIKTGPQETQYF.

The chain employs TRBV5-4 and TRBJ2-7; no clear D gene. The CDR3 runs to 12 residues. The germline CDR1 and CDR2 sequences are SGHNT and YYREEE (reference sequence). V was pared by 0 bases and J by 2 bases, with 3 bases between. The CDR3 bases are TGTGCCAGCAGCTTGGGGACCTACGAGCAGTACTTC. It encodes CASSLGTYEQYF.

This clone came up once. J is TRBJ2-3 and V is TRBV5-1; TRBD2 matches at 10 bases. CDR1 SGHRS and CDR2 YFSETQ come from the germline V gene. The CDR3 is 15 residues long. The V segment lost 6 bases and the J segment 3 bases; nucleotides outside the gene matches: 7. For the CDR3, the DNA is TGCGCCAGCAACAGCGGGGGGGCCTTAACAGATACGCAGTATTTT. It is translated as CASNSGGALTDTQYF.

The chain couples TRBV6-6 to TRBJ2-3; 9 bases are shared with TRBD2. This CDR3 region has 16 residues. Trimming at V came to 2 bases and at J to 5 bases, leaving 8 bases not matched to a gene. Per germline, CDR1 MNHNY and CDR2 SVGAGI (reference sequence). This chain's CDR3 is CASSYRAGGPQDTQYF. CDR3 in DNA: TGTGCCAGCAGTTACCGGGCGGGAGGGCCACAAGATACGCAGTATTTT.

V gene TRBV19 combines with J gene TRBJ2-1, with a possible D match to TRBD2 (6 bases). Germline values: CDR1 LNHDA, CDR2 SQIVND (reference sequence). The CDR3 has 14 residues. With 7 bases removed from V and 3 bases from J, the gap between germline ends came to 13 bases. DNA for the CDR3: TGTGCCAGTAACCCGACTAGATACTACAATGAGCAGTTCTTC. Translation gives CASNPTRYYNEQFF.

CDR3 sequence: CASSPPGGPTGELFF. The CDR3 nucleotides read TGTGCCAGCTCACCTCCGGGAGGGCCTACCGGGGAGCTGTTTTTT. The rearrangement joins TRBV18 to TRBJ2-2; 8 bases map to TRBD2. Germline assignment: CDR1 KGHSH and CDR2 LQKENI. Trimming at V came to 3 bases and at J to 5 bases, leaving 5 bases not matched to a gene. The CDR3 has 15 residues.

The rearrangement links TRBV7-8 to TRBJ1-5; no definite D call. The CDR3 extends over 16 amino acids. V lost 2 bases and J lost 1, with 12 bases in between. Per germline, CDR1 SGHVS and CDR2 FQNEAQ. The CDR3 DNA is TGTGCCAGCAGCTTACAACCTGGTAGGAGCAATCAGCCCCAGCATTTT. It encodes CASSLQPGRSNQPQHF.

In DNA, the CDR3 is TGCGCCAGCAGCCCACCAACCGGGACAGGGGCTGAAAAACTGTTTTTT. Protein product: CASSPPTGTGAEKLFF. The chain carries TRBV4-1 and TRBJ1-4; 10 nucleotides agree with TRBD1. Trimming at V came to 4 bases and at J to 7 bases, leaving 9 bases not matched to a gene. Germline V lookup: CDR1 MGHRA, CDR2 YSYEKL. CDR3 length equals 16 residues.

The V and J genes are TRBV6-1 and TRBJ1-5; 7 positions agree with TRBD1. There are 14 residues in the CDR3. Germline CDR1 and CDR2: MNHNS and SASEGT. V trimming: 5 bases; J trimming: 5 bases; junction bases outside the gene matches: 6. CDR3 in DNA: TGTGCCAGCAGTATAGGGACAGATTATCAGCCCCAGCATTTT. The encoded protein is CASSIGTDYQPQHF.

The chain combines TRBV2 with TRBJ2-3; 10 bases agree with TRBD1. The CDR3 sequence is 14 residues long. Germline CDR1 and CDR2: SNHLY and FYNNEI. V shed 3 bases and J 4 bases; nucleotides not matched to a gene: 1. The CDR3 here is CASSETGGADTQYF. The CDR3 nucleotides are TGTGCCAGCAGTGAGACAGGGGGCGCAGATACGCAGTATTTT.

J is TRBJ2-5 and V is TRBV6-5; D is perhaps TRBD2 (6 bases). The length of the CDR3 is 14 residues. V was cut by 6 bases and J by 4 bases, with 15 bases left in between. Looked up from germline, CDR1 is MNHEY and CDR2 is SVGAGI. The CDR3: CASSRGGWGETQYF. CDR3 coding DNA: TGTGCCAGCAGCCGAGGAGGGTGGGGAGAGACCCAGTACTTC.

This clone was detected once. The chain links TRBV6-4 to TRBJ2-3; TRBD1 matches at 9 bases. In germline, CDR1 is MRHNA, CDR2 SNTAGT. CDR3 length: 15 residues. V lost 3 bases, J lost 0 bases, and 1 base stayed unmatched. CDR3 residues: CASSEGQGSTDTQYF. The CDR3 DNA reads as TGTGCCAGCAGTGAGGGACAGGGAAGCACAGATACGCAGTATTTT.

The DNA of the CDR3 is TGTGCCAGCAGCTTATTGGGACAGGGAGGCGGGGAGCTGTTTTTT. Its translation: CASSLLGQGGGELFF. The J gene is TRBJ2-2, the V gene TRBV7-8; 9 bases match TRBD1. This CDR3 is 15 amino acids long. Germline CDR1 reads SGHVS; CDR2 reads FQNEAQ. V shed 2 bases, J shed 7 bases, and the junction held 5 bases outside the gene matches.

Sample share makes this clone large. The rearrangement joins TRBV6-5 to TRBJ2-7; D is possibly TRBD1 or TRBD2 (5 bases each). The CDR3 extends over 15 amino acids. The ends were cut back, 4 bases at V and 3 bases at J, with 16 bases in the middle. Looked up from germline, CDR1 is MNHEY and CDR2 is SVGAGI. CDR3 residues: CASSSAYGALYEQYF. Written as DNA, the CDR3 is TGTGCCAGCAGTTCGGCCTACGGGGCTCTCTACGAGCAGTACTTC.

This chain links TRBV15 with TRBJ2-7; D is ambiguous. Germline CDR1 and CDR2: LNHNV and YYDKDF (reference sequence). Trimming left V 0 bases short and J 1 base short, with 4 bases between. CDR3 length: 13 residues. The CDR3 DNA sequence: TGTGCCACCAGCAGAGACCGATCCTACGAGCAGTACTTC. Protein sequence: CATSRDRSYEQYF.

The rearrangement links TRBV7-9 to TRBJ2-2, with 7 bases identical to TRBD1. The ends lost 6 bases at V and 3 bases at J; junction bases unmatched: 7. Germline lookup yields CDR1 SEHNR and CDR2 FQNEAQ (reference sequence). The CDR3 loop spans 15 amino acids. CDR3 residues: CASSSGTEDTGELFF. In DNA form, the CDR3 reads TGTGCCAGCAGTTCCGGGACAGAAGACACCGGGGAGCTGTTTTTT.

This clone was recorded a few times. V is TRBV19 and J is TRBJ2-2; D may be TRBD2 (5 bases). The V gene lost 1 base and the J gene lost 8 bases, with 11 bases spanning the gap. CDR1 is LNHDA and CDR2 is SQIVND in the germline V gene (reference sequence). The length of the CDR3 is 14 residues. As DNA, the CDR3 is TGTGCCAGTAGTATAGGATCTAGCAAAGGGGAGCTGTTTTTT. This translates into CASSIGSSKGELFF.

This sequence joins TRBV2 and TRBJ2-5; TRBD1 is a possible D gene (5 bases). The V gene's germline CDR1 is SNHLY and CDR2 FYNNEI. Trimming cost V 3 bases and J 6 bases, with 8 bases left between them. The CDR3 is 12 residues long. The CDR3 reads CASSDRAQTQYF. The CDR3 nucleotides are TGTGCCAGCAGTGACAGGGCGCAGACCCAGTACTTC.

This chain connects TRBV2 to TRBJ2-2; 7 nucleotides match TRBD2. Germline V gene data show CDR1 as SNHLY and CDR2 as FYNNEI. The CDR3 is 12 amino acids. V trimming: 8 bases; J trimming: 4 bases; junction bases outside the gene matches: 1. CDR3 sequence: CASGRATGELFF. The CDR3 DNA sequence: TGTGCCAGCGGGAGGGCCACCGGGGAGCTGTTTTTT.

The genes are TRBV5-6 and TRBJ1-5; no firm D call. Trimming removed 3 bases at V and 4 bases at J, with 11 bases between. Germline lookup yields CDR1 SGHDT and CDR2 YYEEEE. The CDR3 runs to 14 residues. The CDR3 coding sequence is TGTGCCAGCAGCTCGTATAAGGGAAATCAGCCCCAGCATTTT. It translates to CASSSYKGNQPQHF.

The gene calls are TRBV5-4 and TRBJ2-7, with 9 bases that match TRBD1. This CDR3 is built from 14 residues. The junction had 6 bases not matched to a gene; V was cut back by 4 bases and J by 4 bases. The germline CDR1 and CDR2 sequences are SGHNT and YYREEE (reference sequence). CDR3 DNA sequence: TGTGCCAGCAGCCAGGACAGGGGCTCTTACGAGCAGTACTTC. Translated: CASSQDRGSYEQYF.

The chain is built from TRBV7-9 and TRBJ2-1; the match to TRBD2 covers 16 bases. The germline CDR1 and CDR2 sequences are SEHNR and FQNEAQ (reference sequence). The CDR3 has 17 residues. The V segment lost 5 bases and the J segment 7 bases; nucleotides outside the gene matches: 8. This CDR3 is CASSRPGLAGGPNEQFF. The DNA of the CDR3 is TGTGCCAGCAGCAGACCGGGACTAGCGGGAGGGCCAAATGAGCAGTTCTTC.

The V gene is TRBV6-5, the J gene TRBJ2-7, with 7 bases identical to TRBD2. Germline V gene data show CDR1 as MNHEY and CDR2 as SVGAGI. V lost 2 bases to trimming and J lost 5 bases; unmatched junction nucleotides: 3. The CDR3 has 13 amino acids. CDR3 sequence: CASSYRGRNEQYF. The DNA of the CDR3 is TGTGCCAGCAGTTACCGCGGGAGAAACGAGCAGTACTTC.